The 17 T cell receptor beta chains below come from one sample, sequenced in a study of T cells in Graves' hyperthyroidism and ophthalmopathy. Amplification yielded TCR beta CDR3 regions, with RNA transcripts as the source. Using the HTBI primer set, a first-round RT-PCR was run on the TCR CDR3. MiXCR was run by TCRdb on the multiplex PCR reads, yielding one entry per CDR3 protein. Among 340,000 or so distinct CDR3 sequences listed, about 21% were seen once. Source material: blood. The receptors here all came from a woman aged 45-59 years with Graves' hyperthyroidism.

The table lists this clonotype with many counts. The J gene is TRBJ2-1, the V gene TRBV10-3, with D perhaps TRBD1 or TRBD2 (5 bases each). V gave up 6 bases and J gave up 6 bases, with 18 bases separating them. The CDR3 is 15 amino acids. Germline V gene lookup returns CDR1 ENHRY and CDR2 SYGVKD. In nucleotides, the CDR3 is TGTGCCATCAGGGACCGGGACGGACGTTCCAATGAGCAGTTCTTC. Translation gives CAIRDRDGRSNEQFF.

CDR3 amino acids: CSASSVDGTGELFF. CDR3 DNA sequence: TGCAGTGCCAGCTCCGTTGATGGCACCGGGGAGCTGTTTTTT. The chain is built from TRBV20-1 and TRBJ2-2; no clear D gene. CDR3 length equals 14 residues. V lost 6 bases to trimming and J lost 4 bases, with 15 bases between them. The germline CDR1 and CDR2 sequences are DFQATT and SNEGSKA (reference sequence).

This clonotype was recorded many times. The gene calls are TRBV5-1 and TRBJ2-7; TRBD2 might be the D (6 bases). Germline values: CDR1 SGHRS, CDR2 YFSETQ. The length of the CDR3 is 19 residues. Trimming left V 2 bases short and J 3 bases short, with 27 bases between. CDR3 residues: CASSLGPSLLEGKDYEQYF. In nucleotides, the CDR3 is TGCGCCAGCAGCTTAGGTCCCTCCCTTTTGGAGGGGAAAGACTACGAGCAGTACTTC.

The DNA for the CDR3 is TGCGCCAGCAGCTTGGCCTCCAGGACGGGGGAGACCCAGTACTTC. Translating gives CASSLASRTGETQYF. The chain carries TRBV5-1 and TRBJ2-5; possible D gene TRBD2, 5 bases. Germline CDR1 reads SGHRS; CDR2 reads YFSETQ. The CDR3 is 15 amino acids. V shed 0 bases and J shed 5 bases, with 14 bases lying between them.

The genes are TRBV20-1 and TRBJ2-7; 9 bases agree with TRBD1. Germline V gene data show CDR1 as DFQATT and CDR2 as SNEGSKA (reference sequence). Losses at the gene ends were 4 bases for V and 3 bases for J; bases not matched to a gene: 7. The CDR3 is 14 residues long. The CDR3 spells CSATTRQGGYEQYF. The CDR3 nucleotides are TGCAGTGCTACCACGAGACAGGGGGGCTACGAGCAGTACTTC.

This clonotype was detected many times. The V and J genes are TRBV2 and TRBJ1-6, with 10 nucleotides matching TRBD1. After removal of 9 bases from V and 9 bases from J, the junction contained 2 bases not matched to a gene. The CDR3 is made up of 12 amino acids. Per the germline V gene, CDR1 is SNHLY and CDR2 is FYNNEI. As DNA, the CDR3 is TGTGCCAGGACAGGGGGCGGTTCACCCCTCCACTTT. Residues: CARTGGGSPLHF.

This clonotype was seen ten or more times. The CDR3 spells CASSLGHTGELFF. The CDR3 DNA sequence: TGTGCCAGCAGCTTAGGGCACACCGGGGAGCTGTTTTTT. The chain is built from TRBV11-1 and TRBJ2-2; D ambiguous. In germline, CDR1 is SGHAT, CDR2 FQDESV (reference sequence). V lost 1 base and J lost 3, with 3 bases in between. This CDR3 is 13 amino acids long.

This clonotype was detected only a few times. The CDR3 carries no conserved terminal phenylalanine or tryptophan, so it likely arises from a read error. The J gene is TRBJ1-2, the V gene TRBV13; D is perhaps TRBD1 (5 bases). The CDR3 is made up of 15 amino acids. V was pared by 4 bases and J by 4 bases, with 16 bases between. Germline assignment: CDR1 PRHDT and CDR2 FYEKMQ (reference sequence). The CDR3 bases are TGTGCCAGCAGCTCTTCCAGGGAGTGGGGCTATGGCTACACCGTC. It codes for CASSSSREWGYGYTV.

This clonotype has a count of ten or more. The gene calls are TRBV24-1 and TRBJ2-1; D is ambiguous. Trimming pared 6 bases from V and 5 bases from J, leaving 22 bases between. This CDR3 contains 17 residues. From germline, CDR1 is KGHDR and CDR2 SFDVKD. In DNA form, the CDR3 reads TGTGCCACCAGTCGGGTTTCCTCAGGAAGTTCGAACAATGAGCAGTTCTTC. Amino acid sequence: CATSRVSSGSSNNEQFF.

This clonotype was seen ten or more times. The genes are TRBV20-1 and TRBJ2-3, with 10 bases lining up with TRBD2. Germline V lookup: CDR1 DFQATT, CDR2 SNEGSKA (reference sequence). CDR3 length: 15 residues. The J segment lost 2 bases and the V segment lost 6 bases, leaving 8 bases of the junction unmatched. CDR3 nucleotides: TGCAGTGCCCGAGTTACTAGCGGGGTCACAGATACGCAGTATTTT. This sequence encodes CSARVTSGVTDTQYF.

This clonotype was detected many times. The chain employs TRBV10-3 and TRBJ1-2; D gene uncertain. Trimming shortened V by 5 bases and J by 6 bases, and 13 bases separated the two germline ends. From germline, CDR1 is ENHRY and CDR2 SYGVKD. This CDR3 region has 13 residues. The CDR3 here is CAISKTLEDGYTF. CDR3 sequence (DNA): TGTGCCATCAGTAAGACACTAGAGGATGGCTACACCTTC.

This clonotype was observed many times. This rearrangement joins TRBV6-6 to TRBJ1-5; D perhaps matches TRBD1 (6 bases). Trimming removed 0 bases at V and 2 bases at J, with 8 bases between. This CDR3 contains 15 residues. Germline CDR1 MNHNY, CDR2 SVGAGI (reference sequence). In DNA, the CDR3 is TGTGCCAGCAGTTACTCTCGGACAGGCAATCAGCCCCAGCATTTT. Its translation is CASSYSRTGNQPQHF.

This clonotype was found a few times. V and J are TRBV5-1 and TRBJ1-2; no clear D gene. The CDR3 sequence is 15 residues long. Trimming removed 3 bases at V and 6 bases at J, with 18 bases between. Germline V gives CDR1 SGHRS, CDR2 YFSETQ. In DNA, the CDR3 is TGCGCCAGCAGCTCAAATGAGGCAGGCCCTAATGGCTACACCTTC. This sequence encodes CASSSNEAGPNGYTF.

The chain links TRBV7-2 to TRBJ1-5; no reliable D call. From germline, CDR1 is SGHTA and CDR2 FQGNSA. This CDR3 comprises 13 residues. V was shortened by 7 bases and J by 8 bases, with 15 bases between the two germline ends. Here the CDR3 reads CASTSTTQKPQHF. The CDR3 DNA is TGTGCCAGCACCTCGACAACACAGAAGCCCCAGCATTTT.

The V and J genes are TRBV28 and TRBJ2-7; 14 nucleotides line up with TRBD2. This CDR3 contains 15 residues. V lost 6 bases to trimming and J lost 5 bases; unmatched junction nucleotides: 6. Germline CDR1 MDHEN, CDR2 SYDVKM. CDR3 residues: CASSSGTSGSHEQYF. The DNA of the CDR3 is TGTGCCAGCAGCTCCGGGACTAGCGGGAGTCACGAGCAGTACTTC.

This clonotype showed up just a few times. The chain couples TRBV29-1 to TRBJ1-5, with D hard to call. Trimming took off 3 bases at V and 4 bases at J, with 13 bases between the two ends. The CDR3 spans 14 residues. CDR1 and CDR2 from the germline V gene are SQVTM and ANQGSEA. The CDR3 DNA follows: TGCAGCGTTGAGGGCCGACGGTTTAATCAGCCCCAGCATTTT. It yields the protein CSVEGRRFNQPQHF.

The V gene is TRBV20-1, the J gene TRBJ2-1; TRBD2 aligns across 11 bases. Germline V gives CDR1 DFQATT, CDR2 SNEGSKA (reference sequence). This CDR3 is built from 15 residues. V gave up 4 bases and J gave up 10 bases; unmatched junction bases: 12. The CDR3 DNA reads as TGCAGTGCTACTACTAGCGGGAGATTATTTGAGGAGCAGTTCTTC. Residues: CSATTSGRLFEEQFF.